A selection of T cell receptor beta chains follows, all from one sample in a study of blood T cell repertoires in COVID-19. The repertoire was sequenced with immunoSEQ multiplex PCR; TCRdb's copy has only in-frame clones and lacks some. This sample yields around 68,000 clones, of which roughly three quarters are seen a single time; roughly 9.2% belongs to the top ten. The sample taken for sequencing was peripheral blood. The receptors come from a human donor in a cohort sampled during active COVID-19. Each CDR3 is given without its conserved first and last residue. Fields, in order: V gene, D gene, J gene, CDR3 protein. A D gene is named only where the DNA matches it firmly.

v_gene: TRBV6-5
d_gene: TRBD1
j_gene: TRBJ1-1
CDR3aa: ASSFQTGGGGTEAF

v_gene: TRBV30
d_gene: TRBD2
j_gene: TRBJ2-7
CDR3aa: AWSNGLDYEQY

v_gene: TRBV13
d_gene: TRBD1
j_gene: TRBJ2-7
CDR3aa: ASSLRQGYEQY

v_gene: TRBV6-2/TRBV6-3
d_gene: .
j_gene: TRBJ2-7
CDR3aa: ASSAGSSYEQY

v_gene: TRBV24-1
d_gene: .
j_gene: TRBJ1-2
CDR3aa: ATSEGNSPKGYT

v_gene: TRBV5-8
d_gene: .
j_gene: TRBJ2-1
CDR3aa: ASSLGVDNEQF

v_gene: TRBV7-2
d_gene: .
j_gene: TRBJ2-6
CDR3aa: ASSLGVSGANVLT

v_gene: TRBV6-5
d_gene: .
j_gene: TRBJ2-7
CDR3aa: ASSPQGGEQY

v_gene: TRBV6-5
d_gene: .
j_gene: TRBJ2-5
CDR3aa: ASATWGRRETQY

v_gene: TRBV27
d_gene: TRBD1
j_gene: TRBJ2-1
CDR3aa: ASSLRGTDNEQF

v_gene: TRBV5-1
d_gene: .
j_gene: TRBJ1-2
CDR3aa: ASSSGGGNYGYT

v_gene: TRBV7-3
d_gene: .
j_gene: TRBJ2-3
CDR3aa: ASSLSGGWADTQY

v_gene: TRBV28
d_gene: TRBD2
j_gene: TRBJ2-7
CDR3aa: ATGTSGNQQY

v_gene: TRBV11-2
d_gene: .
j_gene: TRBJ2-2
CDR3aa: ASKEGSGGELF

v_gene: TRBV6-5
d_gene: .
j_gene: TRBJ1-6
CDR3aa: ASSYSSKGVDSPLH

v_gene: TRBV5-1
d_gene: TRBD1
j_gene: TRBJ2-7
CDR3aa: ASSPGTGGGEY

v_gene: TRBV14
d_gene: .
j_gene: TRBJ2-6
CDR3aa: ASSQDRGNVLT

v_gene: TRBV27
d_gene: .
j_gene: TRBJ2-1
CDR3aa: ASSLGWRDGEQF

v_gene: TRBV20-1
d_gene: TRBD1
j_gene: TRBJ2-7
CDR3aa: SVGTGYEQY

v_gene: TRBV7-2
d_gene: .
j_gene: TRBJ2-7
CDR3aa: ASSLEEGYEQY

v_gene: TRBV19
d_gene: .
j_gene: TRBJ2-7
CDR3aa: ASKEQTLGEQY

v_gene: TRBV7-2
d_gene: .
j_gene: TRBJ2-1
CDR3aa: ASSNRLHSFTDEQF

v_gene: TRBV19
d_gene: .
j_gene: TRBJ1-2
CDR3aa: ASSPFDRPAYGYT

v_gene: TRBV6-1
d_gene: .
j_gene: TRBJ2-7
CDR3aa: ASSENWTNLYEQY

v_gene: TRBV6-6
d_gene: .
j_gene: TRBJ2-3
CDR3aa: ASKVGALNTDTQY

v_gene: TRBV6-4
d_gene: .
j_gene: TRBJ2-3
CDR3aa: ASSEQGVSTDTQY

v_gene: TRBV19
d_gene: .
j_gene: TRBJ1-2
CDR3aa: ASSIDRYGGLGGYT